What follows are 29 T cell receptor beta chains derived from one specimen sequenced in a study of T-cell memory formation after mild COVID-19. MiXCR was run by TCRdb on the 5' RACE reads, yielding one entry per CDR3 protein. Of 550,000 to 600,000 distinct CDR3 sequences in the sample, roughly a sixth were seen once. The sequenced sample consisted of PBMCs or a T cell subset sorted from them (not recorded which). The source is an adult woman who had mild COVID-19 (a few samples of this study predate the infection). Cell type and time point are not known.

This clonotype occurred a few times. The V and J genes are TRBV7-6 and TRBJ2-5, with TRBD2 matching over 7 bases. V shed 5 bases and J 5 bases; nucleotides not matched to a gene: 8. The CDR3 runs to 14 residues. Germline lookup yields CDR1 SGHVS and CDR2 FNYEAQ. CDR3 sequence reads: CASSQRLAVETQYF. CDR3 sequence (DNA): TGTGCCAGCAGCCAAAGACTAGCCGTGGAGACCCAGTACTTC.

A few counts support this clonotype. The chain recombines TRBV29-1 with TRBJ2-1, with a weak D call TRBD2 (6 bases). V was clipped by 2 bases and J by 8 bases, with 10 bases between them. In germline, CDR1 is SQVTM, CDR2 ANQGSEA. The length of the CDR3 is 12 residues. The CDR3 spells CSVERAGDEQFF. The CDR3 nucleotides are TGCAGCGTTGAAAGAGCGGGCGATGAGCAGTTCTTC.

The rearrangement uses TRBV29-1 and TRBJ2-1, with 7 bases aligning to TRBD1. Trimming removed 6 bases from V and 1 base from J; junction bases left unmatched: 6. This CDR3 region has 14 residues. Germline V gives CDR1 SQVTM, CDR2 ANQGSEA. The CDR3 spells CSVDDRASYNEQFF. DNA of the CDR3: TGCAGCGTGGATGACAGGGCTTCCTACAATGAGCAGTTCTTC.

The chain links TRBV6-2 or TRBV6-3 to TRBJ1-5; the D is unclear. With 7 bases removed from V and 6 bases from J, the gap between germline ends came to 22 bases. The CDR3 has 16 residues. Germline V gene sequence: CDR1 MNHEY, CDR2 SVGEGT. The DNA for the CDR3 is TGTGCCAGCACCCCCGTCGGCCAGGCAGCTTTTCAGCCCCAGCATTTT. It translates to CASTPVGQAAFQPQHF.

The chain is built from TRBV20-1 and TRBJ1-1; possibly TRBD1 for D (6 bases). This CDR3 contains 15 residues. The V end was cut by 2 bases, the J end by 1 base, with 14 bases between. Germline V gene data show CDR1 as DFQATT and CDR2 as SNEGSKA (reference sequence). The CDR3 loop reads CSARQGSGPNTEAFF. The DNA for the CDR3 is TGCAGTGCTAGACAGGGGAGTGGGCCGAACACTGAAGCTTTCTTT.

This clonotype was picked up a small number of times. The chain links TRBV20-1 to TRBJ1-2, with a possible D match to TRBD1 (6 bases). Deletions cut 4 bases from V and 4 bases from J, with 16 bases between. This CDR3 contains 14 residues. CDR1 DFQATT and CDR2 SNEGSKA come from the germline V gene (reference sequence). The CDR3 sequence is CSAIDPGVVYGYTF. Here the CDR3 DNA reads TGCAGTGCTATTGACCCAGGGGTCGTCTATGGCTACACCTTC.

This chain links TRBV6-5 with TRBJ1-6; 10 bases line up with TRBD1. Germline V gene data show CDR1 as MNHEY and CDR2 as SVGAGI. J gave up 10 bases and V 6 bases, and 6 bases lay outside the gene matches. The CDR3 extends over 14 amino acids. The CDR3 loop reads CASRPDRGQSPLHF. CDR3 DNA sequence: TGTGCCAGCAGGCCTGACAGGGGGCAATCACCCCTCCACTTT.

This clonotype showed up just a few times. The rearrangement uses TRBV20-1 and TRBJ2-7; TRBD1 is a possible D gene (6 bases). The V end was cut by 5 bases, the J end by 7 bases, with 15 bases between. Looked up from germline, CDR1 is DFQATT and CDR2 is SNEGSKA (reference sequence). The CDR3 consists of 12 residues. The CDR3 is CSAHGTLREQYF. In nucleotides, the CDR3 is TGCAGTGCTCACGGGACACTGAGGGAGCAGTACTTC.

V is TRBV7-6 and J is TRBJ2-2; D unresolved. There are 14 residues in the CDR3. Per germline, CDR1 SGHVS and CDR2 FNYEAQ. The ends were cut back, 6 bases at V and 6 bases at J, with 14 bases in the middle. DNA for the CDR3: TGTGCCAGCAGATCCCACTCGGTCTCCGGGGAGCTGTTTTTT. It is translated as CASRSHSVSGELFF.

The rearrangement uses TRBV27 and TRBJ1-5, with D unclear. Trimming stripped 5 bases from V and 4 bases from J, with 6 bases between. This CDR3 has 12 amino acids. Germline lookup yields CDR1 MNHEY and CDR2 SMNVEV (reference sequence). The CDR3 sequence is CASSEWNQPQHF. The CDR3 DNA sequence: TGTGCCAGCAGTGAGTGGAATCAGCCCCAGCATTTT.

CDR3 amino acids: CASSHELGSSYEQYF. CDR3 coding DNA: TGTGCCAGCAGCCATGAGCTAGGGAGCTCCTACGAGCAGTACTTC. This sequence joins TRBV14 and TRBJ2-7, with D possibly being TRBD2 (5 bases). The CDR3 is 15 residues long. Germline V gene lookup returns CDR1 SGHDN and CDR2 FVKESK. The V gene lost 3 bases and the J gene lost 0 bases, with 12 bases spanning the gap.

This clonotype was seen more than once but under ten times. The J gene is TRBJ2-3, the V gene TRBV7-9; tentatively, D is TRBD2 (6 bases). Between the trimmed V and J ends, which lost 5 bases and 4 bases, there was a span of 16 bases. CDR1 and CDR2 (germline): SEHNR, FQNEAQ (reference sequence). CDR3 length: 15 residues. As DNA, the CDR3 is TGTGCCAGCAGCCCAGCGGAGTGGGAGGCAGATACGCAGTATTTT. Protein: CASSPAEWEADTQYF.

This clonotype was found many times. This chain uses TRBV5-4 with TRBJ1-2; tentative D call: TRBD1 (5 bases). The germline CDR1 and CDR2 sequences are SGHNT and YYREEE (reference sequence). The CDR3 contains 13 residues. Trimming stripped 0 bases from V and 7 bases from J, with 10 bases between. The DNA of the CDR3 is TGTGCCAGCAGCTTGGACAGGAAGCCTGGCTACACCTTC. This encodes CASSLDRKPGYTF.

There are a few counts of this clonotype. In DNA form, the CDR3 reads TGTGCCAGCAGCAAAGCGGTCCGCACAGATACGCAGTATTTT. This codes for CASSKAVRTDTQYF. J is TRBJ2-3 and V is TRBV7-9, with a tentative D call TRBD2 (5 bases). V was shortened by 5 bases and J by 1 base, with 10 bases between the two germline ends. The CDR3 length is 14 residues. CDR1 SEHNR and CDR2 FQNEAQ come from the germline V gene (reference sequence). Full variable domain (outside the CDR3, taken from reference TRBV7-9 and TRBJ2-3): DTGVSQNPRHKITKRGQNVTFRCDPISEHNRLYWYRQTLGQGPEFLTYFQNEAQLEKSRLLSDRFSAERPKGSFSTLEIQRTEQGDSAMYLCASSKAVRTDTQYFGPGTRLTVL.

The chain combines TRBV4-2 with TRBJ1-3; 7 nucleotides line up with TRBD1. The ends lost 5 bases at V and 9 bases at J; junction bases unmatched: 1. This CDR3 has 11 residues. Germline lookup yields CDR1 LGHNA and CDR2 YNFKEQ. CDR3 sequence (DNA): TGTGCCAGCAGCGACAGGGCCACCATATATTTT. Translated: CASSDRATIYF.

This clonotype was seen only a few times. The chain combines TRBV19 with TRBJ2-2, with D possibly matching TRBD1 (6 bases). Trimming cost V 5 bases and J 3 bases, with 10 bases left between them. This CDR3 is built from 14 residues. Looked up from germline, CDR1 is LNHDA and CDR2 is SQIVND (reference sequence). The CDR3 protein is CASSLQGYTGELFF. The DNA for the CDR3 is TGTGCCAGTAGTCTACAGGGTTACACCGGGGAGCTGTTTTTT.

This clonotype was recorded at least ten times. CDR3 protein: CASSPGSSYNEQFF. The CDR3 DNA sequence: TGTGCCAGCAGCCCGGGGAGCTCCTACAATGAGCAGTTCTTC. This chain uses TRBV12-3 or TRBV12-4 with TRBJ2-1; possibly TRBD2 for D (5 bases). Trimming took off 6 bases at V and 0 bases at J, with 9 bases between the two ends. CDR3 length: 14 residues.

This chain uses TRBV7-2 with TRBJ2-1; tentative D call: TRBD2 (5 bases). The CDR3 is 16 residues long. Trimming pared 1 base from V and 8 bases from J, leaving 18 bases between. The germline V gene encodes CDR1 SGHTA and CDR2 FQGNSA. CDR3 DNA: TGTGCCAGCAGCTTAGGAGGGAGAGGGTTTGGGGATGAGCAGTTCTTC. As protein: CASSLGGRGFGDEQFF.

The chain carries TRBV24-1 and TRBJ2-2, with TRBD1 matching over 9 bases. This CDR3 is 13 amino acids long. Germline assignment: CDR1 KGHDR and CDR2 SFDVKD. J gave up 5 bases and V 8 bases, and 2 bases lay outside the gene matches. The CDR3 region is CATTGQGTGELFF. The DNA for the CDR3 is TGTGCCACCACGGGACAGGGTACCGGGGAGCTGTTTTTT.

This clonotype showed up just a few times. The chain has TRBV6-1 and TRBJ1-6; D ambiguous. V was pared by 2 bases and J by 4 bases, with 6 bases between. Germline loops: CDR1 MNHNS, CDR2 SASEGT. The CDR3 length is 14 residues. CDR3 region: CASSERRYNSPLHF. CDR3 nucleotides: TGTGCCAGCAGTGAACGCAGGTATAATTCACCCCTCCACTTT.

This clonotype has more than one count but fewer than ten. The V call is TRBV7-6, the J call TRBJ2-1; D may correspond to TRBD1 or TRBD2 (7 bases each). V lost 1 base and J 5 bases, leaving 18 bases between the germline ends. The length of the CDR3 is 17 residues. CDR1 and CDR2 from the germline V gene are SGHVS and FNYEAQ. The CDR3 bases are TGTGCCAGCAGCTTAGTAAGGGAGGGGGCCTTGGACAATGAGCAGTTCTTC. It translates to CASSLVREGALDNEQFF.

The sample holds many counts of this clonotype. The chain combines TRBV5-1 with TRBJ2-5; TRBD1 might be the D (6 bases). V was clipped by 0 bases and J by 5 bases, with 11 bases between them. Germline-derived CDR1 and CDR2 are SGHRS and YFSETQ. The CDR3 spans 14 residues. This CDR3 reads CASSLGTESETQYF. The CDR3 DNA reads as TGCGCCAGCAGCTTGGGGACAGAGTCGGAGACCCAGTACTTC.

Ten or more counts support this clonotype. This rearrangement joins TRBV28 to TRBJ2-7, with 13 positions matching TRBD2. Germline CDR1 MDHEN, CDR2 SYDVKM. The CDR3 contains 13 residues. Trimming took 5 bases from V and 11 from J; bases not matched to a gene: 6. The CDR3 coding sequence is TGTGCCAGCAGTCCCGGACTAGCGGGAGTGGAGTACTTC. Translating gives CASSPGLAGVEYF.

There are a few counts of this clonotype. V is TRBV15 and J is TRBJ1-1; no clear D. The CDR3 loop spans 16 amino acids. CDR1 and CDR2 (germline): LNHNV, YYDKDF (reference sequence). V was cut by 0 bases and J by 2 bases, with 13 bases left in between. CDR3 coding DNA: TGTGCCACCAGCAGAGATGCGTGGTCCCTTAACACTGAAGCTTTCTTT. Translated: CATSRDAWSLNTEAFF.

The rearrangement links TRBV27 to TRBJ2-5; unclear D gene. The CDR3 extends over 14 amino acids. Trimming shortened V by 2 bases and J by 4 bases, and 11 bases separated the two germline ends. The germline V gene has CDR1 MNHEY and CDR2 SMNVEV (reference sequence). DNA of the CDR3: TGTGCCAGCAGTTTAAGGGCGGTGGGAGAGACCCAGTACTTC. Translating it yields CASSLRAVGETQYF.

The rearrangement joins TRBV19 to TRBJ2-7, with TRBD1 matching 9 bases. The germline V gene encodes CDR1 LNHDA and CDR2 SQIVND (reference sequence). This CDR3 region has 14 residues. J gave up 6 bases and V 5 bases, and 8 bases lay outside the gene matches. The CDR3 nucleotides read TGTGCCAGTAGTGGCGGGACAGGGCTGTCCGAGCAGTACTTC. Translation: CASSGGTGLSEQYF.

In its sample, this clonotype was seen many times. V usage is TRBV7-6 and J usage is TRBJ2-1, with a tentative D call TRBD1 (6 bases). Germline V gene sequence: CDR1 SGHVS, CDR2 FNYEAQ. The CDR3 is 14 residues long. The V end lost 9 bases, the J end lost 5 bases, and 17 bases lay between the germline ends. DNA of the CDR3: TGTGCCAGTGGGATTCACAGGGCCAACAATGAGCAGTTCTTC. Its translation is CASGIHRANNEQFF.

There are many counts of this clonotype. The chain joins TRBV4-1 to TRBJ2-1, with TRBD2 matching over 8 bases. The trim removed 1 base at V and 3 bases at J, leaving 8 bases unmatched. The CDR3 covers 17 residues. Germline lookup yields CDR1 MGHRA and CDR2 YSYEKL. CDR3 sequence: CASSQARRGAGYNEQFF. In DNA, the CDR3 is TGCGCCAGCAGCCAAGCTCGGCGGGGGGCCGGCTACAATGAGCAGTTCTTC.

The V gene is TRBV20-1, the J gene TRBJ2-5; D might be TRBD2 (7 bases). V was trimmed by 6 bases and J by 5 bases, leaving 16 bases between them. This CDR3 is 13 amino acids long. Per the germline V gene, CDR1 is DFQATT and CDR2 is SNEGSKA (reference sequence). The CDR3 region is CSAARGGWETQYF. CDR3 DNA sequence: TGCAGTGCCGCTAGGGGGGGGTGGGAGACCCAGTACTTC.